This entry describes one T cell receptor beta chain. Its antigen specificity is not known. At one of its ends the junction is not consistent with the germline gene, which may arise from a read error. Using a constant-region primer and ProtoScript II reverse transcriptase, TCRbeta-specific cDNA was reverse-transcribed from around 500 ng total RNA. Construction of the TCRbeta libraries relied on three nested rounds of multiplex PCR, following a slightly modified ARM-PCR procedure. The first two PCR rounds used multiplex TRBV1-TRBV30 forward primers with a Cbeta reverse primer, each for about 10 cycles. Sample barcodes and Illumina adapters were added in a final 25-cycle PCR using Deep VentR polymerase. Before sequencing, amplicons between 200 and 500 bp were purified from gel using a QIAquick gel extraction kit. An Illumina HiSeq 2500 was used to sequence the TCRbeta amplicons, generating 250-bp paired-end reads. As for the original processing: Quality trimming of reads was performed with Trimmomatic v0.33, and paired reads were merged with FLASH v1.2.11 so that full CDR3 sequences could be recovered. MiGEC v1.2.1b assigned V, D and J germline segments to the rearranged TCRbeta sequences. Clonotype statistics, along with Shannon-Wiener diversity indices, were calculated using VDJtools v1.0.0. To reduce sampling bias, subsequent analyses other than the diversity analysis used only the 250 most abundant clonotypes in each sample. The public reads were reprocessed in TCRdb via fastp at Q25 and MiXCR, keeping in-frame beta chains. Rows merge per CDR3 protein into single entries with the most common DNA and genes. In this record, the V and J calls reflect TCRdb's handling and not the investigators' own analysis. In all, the sample holds fewer than 150,000 distinct CDR3 sequences, and around two thirds of those were seen once. The top ten hold about a tenth of the sample.

The sample comes from a study of tumor-infiltrating lymphocytes in primary liver carcinoma listed by TCRdb under 2017. Regarding the complete study: The five patients, three men and two women aged 30 to 69 years, had hepatocellular carcinoma (four) or combined HCC and intrahepatic cholangiocarcinoma (one). The tumors of the five patients were staged as T1-T3 N0M0, with maximum diameters ranging from roughly 4.2 to 10 cm. Roughly 3.5 to 7.5 million productive TCRbeta reads were obtained per sample, and no significant difference in read depth was found between tissue types. The study combined TCRbeta repertoire sequencing, expression microarrays and whole-exome sequencing across five regions of each liver tumor, with adjacent normal tissue and blood. TCRbeta repertoire sequencing covered 35 specimens from 5 patients: roughly 25 tumor regions, 5 adjacent noncancerous liver tissues and 5 peripheral blood samples. To link TCRbeta repertoire diversity with the local molecular phenotype, the roughly 23 tumor region samples were profiled using Agilent mRNA microarrays. Technical replicate repertoires showed high reproducibility, with mean shared-clone rates near 0.89 and correlation coefficients above 0.95.

Total RNA and DNA were co-extracted without cell sorting from 20-30 mg of bulk tissue using the AllPrep DNA/RNA mini kit. Between November 2015 and early 2016, 5 or 6 patients in China with histopathologically diagnosed primary liver carcinoma had their tumors surgically resected. Chronic HBV infection was present in the patients, and the patients were treatment-naive at sampling. Five spatially separated regions were sampled per tumor: superior, inferior, left-lateral and right-lateral poles, plus the tumor centre. According to histology, viable tumor cells made up more than 85% of every tumor sample. Fresh tumor and adjacent tissue pieces were bisected, with one half stored in RNAlater at -80 degrees C and the other half sent for histology. Summary of the overall study and its limitations: Only the TCR beta chain was sequenced, so true repertoire diversity is likely underestimated because unpaired alpha chains were not captured. The study included only four to six patients, and the authors note findings should be validated in a larger study. Since the samples were bulk and unsorted, there was no way to compare CD4+ and CD8+ T cell repertoires. Consistent with antigen-driven expansion, pairs of tumor regions showed higher repertoire overlap (mean around 36%) than either tumor-adjacent pairs (around 17%) or tumor-blood pairs (roughly 15%). The top 250 clones made up a significantly larger repertoire fraction in tumors than in blood (p = 0.039). Only about 7.5-25% of top clones were present in all five regions of a tumor, suggesting spatial heterogeneity of tumor-infiltrating T cells.

CDR1 and CDR2 are read off the germline V gene (reference sequence) as GTSNPN and SVGIG. The CDR3, cysteine through phenylalanine, is 14 amino acids long. The sequence is cut down to CDR3 DNA, 42 bases in frame from base 1. The specimen sequenced was liver tumor tissue from sampling region 1. Read against the paper, the sample's cell subset or site label means: tumor region T1, superior pole. Recombination connected TRBV30 to TRBJ2-1, with TRBD2 tentatively as D gene (6 bases match). The origin of this receptor is a woman aged 55-75 years with primary liver carcinoma and hepatitis B virus infection. The sequenced DNA is TGTGCCTGGAGTCGGGGGACCAGCTACAATAAGCAGTTCTTC. It is translated as CAWSRGTSYNKQFF.